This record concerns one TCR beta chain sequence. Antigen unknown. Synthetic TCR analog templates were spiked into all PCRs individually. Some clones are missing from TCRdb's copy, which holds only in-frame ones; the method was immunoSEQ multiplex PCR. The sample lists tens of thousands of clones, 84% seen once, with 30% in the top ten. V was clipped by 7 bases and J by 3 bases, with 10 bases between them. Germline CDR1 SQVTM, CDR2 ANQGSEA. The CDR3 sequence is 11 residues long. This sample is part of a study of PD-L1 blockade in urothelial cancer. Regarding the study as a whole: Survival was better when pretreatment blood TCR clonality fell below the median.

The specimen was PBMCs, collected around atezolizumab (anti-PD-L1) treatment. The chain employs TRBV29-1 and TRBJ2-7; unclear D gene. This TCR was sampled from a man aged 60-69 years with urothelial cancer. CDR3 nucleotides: TGCAGCGCATCTAGGTTCTACGAGCAGTACTTC. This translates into CSASRFYEQYF.